One and the same sample provided the 5 T cell receptor beta chains below, sequenced in a study of shared clonotypes between healthy human individuals. As defined, naive CD8 cells were CD45RO-negative and positively selected for CCR7, with terminally differentiated effector memory CD45RA+ cells excluded. Using immunoSEQ multiplex PCR, the repertoire was profiled, and TCRdb retains in-frame clones only, with some absent. There are approximately 590,000 clones in the sample; just under 97% occur only once, and about 0.11% lies in the top ten. Sequenced: naive CD8+ T cells sorted from blood. These receptors all come from a woman between 25 and 40 years old in good health.

The chain links TRBV7-9 to TRBJ2-2, with D unclear. From germline, CDR1 is SEHNR and CDR2 FQNEAQ (reference sequence). This CDR3 is built from 12 residues. Trimming removed 2 bases at V and 9 bases at J, with 7 bases between. The CDR3 spells CASSLMKWELFF. CDR3 nucleotides: TGTGCCAGCAGCTTAATGAAGTGGGAGCTGTTTTTT.

The CDR3 sequence: CASSRGTGNTEAFF. CDR3 sequence (DNA): TGTGCCAGCAGCCGAGGGACAGGGAACACTGAAGCTTTCTTT. This chain connects TRBV5-6 to TRBJ1-1; TRBD1 matches at 8 bases. Per germline, CDR1 SGHDT and CDR2 YYEEEE. V was pared by 4 bases and J by 1 base, with 3 bases of the junction left unmatched. This CDR3 has 14 residues.

In regard to this clone: This sample also contains other DNA sequences that code for the same CDR3. This rearrangement joins TRBV7-6 to TRBJ1-1; possible D gene TRBD1, 6 bases. The CDR3 sequence is 14 residues long. With 0 bases removed from V and 1 base from J, the gap between germline ends came to 6 bases. Per the germline V gene, CDR1 is SGHVS and CDR2 is FNYEAQ. The CDR3 sequence: CASSLAGGNTEAFF. For the CDR3, the DNA is TGTGCCAGCAGCTTAGCAGGGGGGAACACTGAAGCTTTCTTT. The full variable domain, in which reference TRBV7-6 and TRBJ1-1 provide the parts outside the CDR3, is GAGVSQSPRYKVTKRGQDVALRCDPISGHVSLYWYRQALGQGPEFLTYFNYEAQQDKSGLPNDRFSAERPEGSISTLTIQRTEQRDSAMYRCASSLAGGNTEAFFGQGTRLTVV.

This rearrangement joins TRBV5-4 to TRBJ1-1; TRBD1 is a possible D gene (6 bases). The germline V gene encodes CDR1 SGHNT and CDR2 YYREEE (reference sequence). The V end was cut by 4 bases, the J end by 1 base, with 11 bases between. CDR3 size: 14 residues. The DNA of the CDR3 is TGTGCCAGCAGCATACAGGGAGGGAACACTGAAGCTTTCTTT. Translated, it gives CASSIQGGNTEAFF.

This chain joins TRBV7-8 and TRBJ1-3; 8 bases align to TRBD1. Per the germline V gene, CDR1 is SGHVS and CDR2 is FQNEAQ. V shed 4 bases and J 1 base; nucleotides not matched to a gene: 3. This CDR3 has 15 residues. Here the CDR3 reads CASSYHRGSGNTIYF. The DNA of the CDR3 is TGTGCCAGCAGCTACCACAGGGGGTCTGGAAACACCATATATTTT.